This TCR beta chain was found in a study of shared T cell receptors in the human thymus. J lost 4 bases, V lost 4 bases, and 6 bases had no gene match. The CDR3 totals 15 residues. Looked up from germline, CDR1 is SGHNT and CDR2 is YYREEE (reference sequence). Sequencing used immunoSEQ multiplex PCR; TCRdb keeps in-frame clones, though not all of them. The sample lists about 380,000 clones, around 93% occurring once. Sequencing input: thymocytes. This chain links TRBV5-4 with TRBJ1-3, with 9 positions matching TRBD1. The origin of this receptor is a human donor. CDR3 region: CASSLGQGGGNTIYF. For the CDR3, the DNA is TGTGCCAGCAGCCTGGGACAGGGCGGGGGAAACACCATATATTTT.